Sequencing of this TCR beta chain was carried out in a study of T-cell reconstitution after alpha-beta-depleted transplantation in children (dated by TCRdb to the mid-2010s). Describing the broader study: The study quantitatively tracked T-cell immune reconstitution after TCRalphabeta/CD19-depleted allogeneic hematopoietic cell transplantation in children using TCR repertoire profiling.

The library was prepared using PCR. The instrument was an Illumina HiSeq 2500. TCR libraries were prepared with molecular barcoding, using unique molecular identifiers to normalize TCRbeta repertoire quantification. TCRdb reworked the public reads: Q25 trimming with fastp, MiXCR clone assembly, productive beta chains retained. Under each unique CDR3 protein, matching rows form one entry showing the most common genes and DNA. The sample data list nearly 550,000 distinct CDR3 sequences, and approximately 20% of these were observed just once. The ten largest clones capture 3% to 4% of the sample. V loses 5 bases, J loses 8 bases, and the germline ends lie 22 bases apart. The germline V gene (reference sequence) supplies CDR1 SEHNR and CDR2 FQNEAQ. The CDR3 has 16 amino acids, counting the end cysteine and phenylalanine. Only CDR3 DNA is held: 48 bases, read in frame from base 1. There are a few counts of this clonotype. Its target antigen remains unknown. Base qualities were left out, and no much larger clone turns up one base away.

This receptor was identified in a human donor who donated a stem cell graft to a child with acute lymphoblastic leukemia. Sequencing was performed on PBMCs from the stem cell graft donor, taken from the stem cell graft. The chain links TRBV7-9 with TRBJ2-1; the D segment may tentatively be TRBD1 or TRBD2, each giving 6 matched bases. CDR3 protein: CASSPPGGGESDEQFF. The nucleotide sequence reads as follows: TGTGCCAGCAGCCCCCCCGGGGGCGGGGAGTCTGATGAGCAGTTCTTC.